The entry below describes one T cell receptor (beta chain). The CDR3 is 15 residues long. Per the germline V gene, CDR1 is MNHEY and CDR2 is SVGAGI. The V and J ends lost 8 bases and 6 bases, in that order; junction bases with no gene match: 13. Per the authors' pipeline: Estimation of nucleated cell counts relied on the amplification of reference gene primers. The method was immunoSEQ multiplex PCR; TCRdb's version includes in-frame clones alone and lacks a portion of them. From that table come the V and J calls and clone size; the DNA was used to work out D and trimming. Of 370,000 or so clones listed, 81% were seen once; the top ten hold more than 0.85%. The data belong to a study of blood T cell repertoires in COVID-19. Overall study context: Acute and convalescent COVID-19 samples came from the United States, Italy and Spain. Nucleic acid was either cDNA or gDNA, and it came from T cells, B-cell-depleted T cells, or PBMCs.

The sequencing input was peripheral blood. This receptor was obtained from a human donor with acute or convalescent COVID-19. The donor label of this sample is uncertain. V and J are TRBV6-5 and TRBJ2-1, with 7 positions matching TRBD2. The CDR3 bases are TGTGCCAGCCAAAGGGGCGGGAGAGGACGCAATGAGCAGTTCTTC. Its protein product is CASQRGGRGRNEQFF.